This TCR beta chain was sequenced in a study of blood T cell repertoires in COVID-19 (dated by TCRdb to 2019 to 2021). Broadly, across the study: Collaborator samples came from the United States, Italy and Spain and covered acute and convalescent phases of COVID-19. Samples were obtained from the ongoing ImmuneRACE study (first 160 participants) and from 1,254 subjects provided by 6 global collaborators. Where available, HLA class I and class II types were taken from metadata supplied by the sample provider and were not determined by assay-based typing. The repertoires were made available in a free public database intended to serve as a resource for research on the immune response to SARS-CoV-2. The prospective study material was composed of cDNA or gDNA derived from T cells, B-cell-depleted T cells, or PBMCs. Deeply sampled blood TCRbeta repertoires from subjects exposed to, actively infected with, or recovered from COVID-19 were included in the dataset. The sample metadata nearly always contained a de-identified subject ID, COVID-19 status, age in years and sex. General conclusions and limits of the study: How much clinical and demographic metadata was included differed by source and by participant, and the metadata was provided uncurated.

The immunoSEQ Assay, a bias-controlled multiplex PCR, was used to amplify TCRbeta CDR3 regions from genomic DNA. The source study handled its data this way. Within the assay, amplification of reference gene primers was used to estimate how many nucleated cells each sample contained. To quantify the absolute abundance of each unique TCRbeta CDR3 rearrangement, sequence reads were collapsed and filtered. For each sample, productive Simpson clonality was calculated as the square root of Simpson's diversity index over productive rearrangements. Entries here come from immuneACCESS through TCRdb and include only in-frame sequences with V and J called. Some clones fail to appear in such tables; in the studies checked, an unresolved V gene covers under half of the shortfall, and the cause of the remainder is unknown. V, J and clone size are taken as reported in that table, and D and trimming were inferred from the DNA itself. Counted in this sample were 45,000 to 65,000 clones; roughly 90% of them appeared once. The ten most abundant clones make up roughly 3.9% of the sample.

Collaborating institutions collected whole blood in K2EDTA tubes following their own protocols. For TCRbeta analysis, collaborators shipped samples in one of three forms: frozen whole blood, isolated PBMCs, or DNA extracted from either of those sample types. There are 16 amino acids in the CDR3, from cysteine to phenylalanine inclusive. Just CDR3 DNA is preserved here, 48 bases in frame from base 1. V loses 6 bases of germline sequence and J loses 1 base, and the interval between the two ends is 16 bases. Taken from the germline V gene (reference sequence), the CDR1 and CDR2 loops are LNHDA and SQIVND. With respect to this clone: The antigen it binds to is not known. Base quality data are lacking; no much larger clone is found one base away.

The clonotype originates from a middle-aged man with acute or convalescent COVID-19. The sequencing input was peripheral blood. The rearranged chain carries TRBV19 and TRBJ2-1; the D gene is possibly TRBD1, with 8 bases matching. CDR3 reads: CASRGGTGFSYNEQFF. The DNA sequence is TGTGCCAGTAGGGGAGGGACAGGCTTTTCCTACAATGAGCAGTTCTTC.